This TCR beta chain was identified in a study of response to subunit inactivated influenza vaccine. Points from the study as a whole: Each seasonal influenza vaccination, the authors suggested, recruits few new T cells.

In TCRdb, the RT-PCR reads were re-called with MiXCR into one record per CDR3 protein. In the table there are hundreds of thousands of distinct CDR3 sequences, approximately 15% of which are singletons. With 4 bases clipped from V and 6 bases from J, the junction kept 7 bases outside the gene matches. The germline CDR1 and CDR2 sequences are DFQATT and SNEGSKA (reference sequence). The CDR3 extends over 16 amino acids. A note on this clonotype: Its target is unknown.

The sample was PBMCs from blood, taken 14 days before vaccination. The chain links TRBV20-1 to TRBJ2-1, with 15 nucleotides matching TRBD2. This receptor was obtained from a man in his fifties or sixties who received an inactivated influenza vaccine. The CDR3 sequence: CSATWTSGRDLNEQFF. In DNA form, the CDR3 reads TGCAGTGCTACCTGGACTAGCGGGAGGGATCTCAATGAGCAGTTCTTC.